This T cell receptor beta chain is from a study of blood T cell repertoires in COVID-19 (dated by TCRdb to about 2020). Broadly, across the study: Collaborator samples came from the United States, Italy and Spain and covered acute and convalescent phases of COVID-19. The material from the prospective study consisted of cDNA or gDNA derived from T cells, B-cell-depleted T cells, or PBMCs. Subjects who had been exposed to COVID-19, were actively infected with it, or had recovered from it provided the deeply sampled blood TCRbeta repertoires that made up the dataset. The repertoires were released in a freely available public database meant as a resource for research on the immune response to SARS-CoV-2. The samples were drawn from the first 160 participants of the ongoing ImmuneRACE study and from over 950 subjects provided by 6 global collaborators. Sample metadata almost always included a de-identified subject ID, COVID-19 status, age in years and sex. Where available, HLA class I and class II types were obtained from metadata supplied by the sample provider rather than from assay-based typing. Study-wide findings and limitations: The amount of clinical and demographic metadata varied by source and participant and was provided uncurated.

In the case of this clone: Its antigen is unknown. No base quality values were provided; no much bigger clone lies one nucleotide off.

The immunoSEQ Assay, a bias-controlled multiplex PCR, was used to amplify TCRbeta CDR3 regions from genomic DNA. Per the original workflow: The number of nucleated cells in each sample was estimated by amplification of reference gene primers within the assay. Sequence reads were collapsed and filtered to measure the absolute abundance of every unique TCRbeta CDR3 rearrangement. For each sample, productive Simpson clonality was calculated as the square root of Simpson's diversity index across productive rearrangements. TCRdb took this table from immuneACCESS and kept in-frame rearrangements with V and J called. Such tables lack part of the clones; where checked against another copy, unresolved V genes explain under half of the gap, and the rest is unexplained. D and trimming were read from the DNA, whereas the V and J calls and clone size are those reported in that table. Present in this sample are about 33,000 clones, about 78% of which were seen just once. The ten largest clones add up to over 35% of the sample.

Whole blood was collected in K2EDTA tubes by collaborating institutions according to the institutions' own protocols. Collaborator samples were shipped for TCRbeta analysis as frozen whole blood, isolated PBMCs, or DNA extracted from either sample type. V and J are trimmed by 6 bases and 1 base, and the gene matches miss 9 bases of the junction. CDR1 and CDR2 are drawn from the germline V gene (reference sequence): LGHDT, YNNKEL. Reading from cysteine to phenylalanine, the CDR3 counts 15 amino acids. Only CDR3 DNA remains: 45 bases, in frame from the first base. The source material was peripheral blood. This TCR was recovered from an elderly man with acute or convalescent COVID-19. The rearranged chain carries TRBV3-1 (or the pseudogene TRBV3-2) and TRBJ2-7; the central 7 bases match TRBD1. This receptor carries the CDR3 CASSRKGQSSYEQYF. The DNA is as follows: TGTGCCAGCAGTAGAAAGGGACAGTCTTCCTACGAGCAGTACTTC.